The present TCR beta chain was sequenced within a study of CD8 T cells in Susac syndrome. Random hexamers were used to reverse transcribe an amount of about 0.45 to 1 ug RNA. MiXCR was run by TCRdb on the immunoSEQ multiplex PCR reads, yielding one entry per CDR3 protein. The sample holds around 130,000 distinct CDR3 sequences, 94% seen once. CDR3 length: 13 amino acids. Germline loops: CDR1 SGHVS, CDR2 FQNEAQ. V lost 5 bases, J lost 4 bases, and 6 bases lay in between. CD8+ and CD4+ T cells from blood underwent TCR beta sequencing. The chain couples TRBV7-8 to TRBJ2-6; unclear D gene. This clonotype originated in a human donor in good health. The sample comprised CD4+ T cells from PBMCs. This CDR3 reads CASSAPGANVLTF. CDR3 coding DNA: TGTGCCAGCAGCGCCCCCGGGGCCAACGTCCTGACTTTC.